This T cell receptor beta chain came from a study of response to subunit inactivated influenza vaccine. Whole-study findings and limits: Authors suggested few new T cells are recruited by each seasonal influenza vaccination.

The CDR3 spans 14 residues. The V gene lost 5 bases and the J gene lost 3 bases, with 14 bases spanning the gap. Ten or more counts support this clonotype. Its matching antigen is unknown. MiXCR was run by TCRdb on the RT-PCR reads, yielding one entry per CDR3 protein. The repertoire includes over 750,000 distinct CDR3 sequences, roughly 20% of them detected once, and about 9.4% sits in the top ten. The TCR sequence derives from a man aged 45-65 years who received an inactivated influenza vaccine. Source: PBMCs from blood, taken about 5 days after vaccination. The J gene is TRBJ2-7, the V gene TRBV12-3 or TRBV12-4; perhaps TRBD2 as D (5 bases). The CDR3 nucleotides read TGTGCCAGCAGTGTCCATCGGGGAGACTACGAGCAGTACTTC. Translation gives CASSVHRGDYEQYF.